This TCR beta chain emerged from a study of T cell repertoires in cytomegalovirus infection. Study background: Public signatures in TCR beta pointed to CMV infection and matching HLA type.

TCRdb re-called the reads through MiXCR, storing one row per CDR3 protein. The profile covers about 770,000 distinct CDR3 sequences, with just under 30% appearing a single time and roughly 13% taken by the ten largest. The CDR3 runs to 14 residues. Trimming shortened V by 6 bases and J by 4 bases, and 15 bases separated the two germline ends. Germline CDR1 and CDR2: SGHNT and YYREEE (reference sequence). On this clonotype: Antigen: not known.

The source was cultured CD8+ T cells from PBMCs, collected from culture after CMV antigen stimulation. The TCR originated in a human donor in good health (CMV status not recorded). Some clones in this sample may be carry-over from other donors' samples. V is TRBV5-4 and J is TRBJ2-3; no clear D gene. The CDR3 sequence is CASTSHRAPDTQYF. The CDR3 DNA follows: TGTGCCAGCACCTCTCACAGAGCCCCAGATACGCAGTATTTT.